The rows below give T cell receptor beta chains drawn from one sample of a study of blood T cell repertoires in COVID-19. Only in-frame clones appear in the TCRdb table, and some are missing; sequencing was by immunoSEQ multiplex PCR. The table records about 88,000 clones, approximately 90% of them present only once. Sequencing input: peripheral blood. These receptor sequences come from a woman aged 55-70 years with COVID-19, enrolled during active disease. Both conserved end residues are part of each CDR3.

CDR3aa,j_gene,v_gene
CASSYQGPHSGNTIYF,TRBJ1-3,TRBV6-5
CATSRAPSIADTQYF,TRBJ2-3,TRBV15
CASSGAGTSGGVGTGELFF,TRBJ2-2,TRBV4-1
CATSDLRQGANYGYTF,TRBJ1-2,TRBV24-1
CASSTTGPDTQYF,TRBJ2-3,TRBV7-2
CASSPRLPANQETQYF,TRBJ2-5,TRBV7-9
CASTPGHFYEQYF,TRBJ2-7,TRBV2
CASSIGTGAGSNQPQHF,TRBJ1-5,TRBV19
CASSQDLGRYGYTF,TRBJ1-2,TRBV4-3
CASSLRQGDEKLFF,TRBJ1-4,TRBV11-2
CASSEGTGGGKLFF,TRBJ1-4,TRBV10-1
CASSYSGLPGGYTF,TRBJ1-2,TRBV6-2/TRBV6-3
CASSLGGQETQYF,TRBJ2-5,TRBV19
CASSGFVTEAFF,TRBJ1-1,TRBV6-5
CSVRDRDNQPQHF,TRBJ1-5,TRBV29-1
CASSLGQGGTDTQYF,TRBJ2-3,TRBV5-1
CAWSPQGGYTF,TRBJ1-2,TRBV30
CASSQGAAWGLDF,TRBJ2-7,TRBV4-2
CASSPGQGAAQPQHF,TRBJ1-5,TRBV5-1
CASTPQGWGQPQHF,TRBJ1-5,TRBV6-5
CASILREGYTEAFF,TRBJ1-1,TRBV6-5
CASSPAGGPNEKLFF,TRBJ1-4,TRBV18
CASSLALGGRADTQYF,TRBJ2-3,TRBV7-2
CARVDSLNTEAFF,TRBJ1-1,TRBV30
CASSLVSGAGGNTEAFF,TRBJ1-1,TRBV7-2
CASFGDILSEKLFF,TRBJ1-4,TRBV6-5
CASRPDREETQYF,TRBJ2-5,TRBV12-3/TRBV12-4
CASSPRGNEKLFF,TRBJ1-4,TRBV7-9
CASSRSWGDEQYF,TRBJ2-7,TRBV7-2
CASSLGDLNTEAFF,TRBJ1-1,TRBV4-1
CASSWREFDGYTF,TRBJ1-2,TRBV7-6
CASSPRRQGSEAFF,TRBJ1-1,TRBV7-3
CASSLALGGNTEAFF,TRBJ1-1,TRBV7-9
CASSELYRAAFGNTIYF,TRBJ1-3,TRBV6-1
CASSQESGQGDEKLFF,TRBJ1-4,TRBV4-3
CATRPTTNEKLFF,TRBJ1-4,TRBV5-1
CASSQVGGASGYTF,TRBJ1-2,TRBV3-1/TRBV3-2
CASSPGLNSPLHF,TRBJ1-6,TRBV7-9
CASSGPRGPEQYF,TRBJ2-7,TRBV19
CAWMVAGGSYEQYF,TRBJ2-7,TRBV30
CASSLPSGFLEAFF,TRBJ1-1,TRBV5-8
CASSLTGESENTIYF,TRBJ1-3,TRBV5-4
CASRDRVNTNEKLFF,TRBJ1-4,TRBV2